This note documents a single T cell receptor (beta chain) sequence. What it binds is not known. The sample belongs to a study of shared clonotypes between healthy human individuals. Overall study results and limits: It was the non-shared clonotypes that had lower generation probabilities than clonotypes shared by all four donors. Shared across four donors were around 4.7% of the naive CD4 clonotypes.

Repertoires were generated with immunoSEQ multiplex PCR, while TCRdb's copy carries only in-frame clones and drops some. The table includes about 680,000 clones, roughly 94% detected once. Only CD45RO-negative cells positively selected for CCR7 counted as naive CD8 cells, so terminally differentiated effector memory CD45RA+ cells were excluded. CDR3 length: 17 residues. Between the trimmed V and J ends, which lost 2 bases and 1 base, there was a span of 20 bases. Germline CDR1 is GTSNPN and CDR2 is SVGIG (reference sequence). This chain uses TRBV30 with TRBJ2-5; either TRBD1 or TRBD2 may fit D (5 bases each). This TCR came from a man aged 25-40 years in good health. The sample was naive CD8+ T cells sorted from blood. CDR3 loop: CAWSHPSGARGQETQYF. The CDR3, as DNA: TGTGCCTGGAGTCACCCTTCTGGGGCGAGGGGCCAAGAGACCCAGTACTTC.